This T cell receptor (beta chain) was recorded in a study of T cells in tumors after PD-1 blockade. The assay was immunoSEQ multiplex PCR, and TCRdb's table has in-frame clones only and misses some. The profile shows under 6,500 clones, roughly four fifths of them singletons. There are a few counts of this clone. This clonotype was sampled from a human donor with advanced basal cell or squamous cell carcinoma (not recorded which). Sample: PBMCs, taken after anti-PD-1 therapy.

The CDR3 sequence is CSASQARGRSYEQYF. The CDR3 nucleotides read TGCAGTGCTAGTCAAGCGCGGGGACGGTCCTACGAGCAGTACTTC. V usage is TRBV20-1 and J usage is TRBJ2-7, with a tentative D call TRBD2 (6 bases). This CDR3 spans 15 amino acids. With 3 bases removed from V and 1 base from J, the gap between germline ends came to 16 bases. In germline, CDR1 is DFQATT, CDR2 SNEGSKA (reference sequence).